The clone carrying this T cell receptor (beta chain) appeared many times. Its antigen remains unidentified. The sample originates from a study of early T cells in non-severe SARS-CoV-2 infection. Study-level background: Sequencing was performed on bulk RNA from unsorted whole blood, leaving chains unpaired.

Germline trimming cut 2 bases from V and 3 bases from J; bases unmatched to any gene: 8. The CDR3 has 16 residues. Looked up from germline, CDR1 is SGHTA and CDR2 is FQGNSA. Study results and caveats: VDJdb matching favored anti-spike CD8 responses, missing private and CD4 specificities.

Individually, cDNA molecules had unique molecular identifiers attached to them. Via MiXCR, TCRdb re-called the 5' RACE reads, giving one row per CDR3 protein. The sample shows roughly 86,000 distinct CDR3 sequences, 5.5% to 7.5% of them seen only once. V is TRBV7-2 and J is TRBJ2-3; TRBD2 aligns across 7 bases. The TCR was taken from an adult who was a healthcare worker with PCR-confirmed SARS-CoV-2 infection or an uninfected control (not recorded which). The source material was whole blood. In DNA, the CDR3 is TGTGCCAGCAGCTTAACTCAGCGGGACGTTACAGATACGCAGTATTTT. Translation gives CASSLTQRDVTDTQYF.